The sequence of this TCR beta chain was determined in a study of shared clonotypes between healthy human individuals. Study summary: Ranging from 18 to 49 in age, donors were a couple of women and a few men. Study observations and caveats: On the whole, naive subsets had larger estimated richness than memory subsets had. Investigators expected sequencing depth to affect clonotype sharing among donors.

With respect to this clone: Its antigen remains unknown.

This table comes from immunoSEQ multiplex PCR, and its TCRdb copy is limited to in-frame clones, with some not included. The data hold under 2.5 million clones, with about nine tenths observed a single time. A CD45RA+ naive subset and a CD45RA-negative memory subset were split from CD4+ cells. Trimming cost V 3 bases and J 6 bases, with 8 bases left between them. Germline V gene lookup returns CDR1 MDHEN and CDR2 SYDVKM. The CDR3 is 12 residues long. V gene TRBV28 combines with J gene TRBJ1-1; D is unresolved. Sequenced material: naive CD4+ T cells from PBMCs. Subset in this sample: CD45RA+ positively selected. This TCR was recovered from a man younger than 35 in good health. Some clones in this sample may be carry-over from other donors' samples. DNA for the CDR3: TGTGCCAGCAGTTTCGTTGCCGCTGAAGCTTTCTTT. Residues: CASSFVAAEAFF.